This T cell receptor beta chain is from a study of blood T cell repertoires in COVID-19. The CDR3 is 15 amino acids. The ends were cut back, 1 base at V and 4 bases at J, with 13 bases in the middle. CDR1 is MGHRA and CDR2 is YSYEKL in the germline V gene. Here immunoSEQ multiplex PCR was the method, and the copy in TCRdb shows in-frame clones only, minus some. The data show around 270,000 clones, approximately 90% seen once. Sample: peripheral blood. V is TRBV4-1 and J is TRBJ1-2; perhaps TRBD1 as D (6 bases). The source is a man in his forties or fifties with acute or convalescent COVID-19. The CDR3 sequence: CASSQGAAGVYGYTF. The CDR3 DNA reads as TGCGCCAGCAGCCAAGGCGCGGCAGGGGTCTATGGCTACACCTTC.